This T cell receptor (beta chain) was retrieved from a study of naive and memory T cell subsets. Cells stained for CD3, CD4, CD8, CD45RA and CD27 were sorted into four subsets. This CDR3 is 14 amino acids long. The V and J ends lost 3 bases and 5 bases, in that order; junction bases with no gene match: 3. Germline assignment: CDR1 MNHEY and CDR2 SMNVEV (reference sequence). This clonotype has a handful of counts. The beta constant-region primer was an equimolar mix of two oligonucleotides covering TRBC1 and TRBC2. Four rounds of PCR amplified the ligated cDNA using nested alpha and beta constant-region primers plus SP2. One entry per CDR3 protein, called by TCRdb with MiXCR from the UMI-ligation and nested PCR reads. This sample has about 80,000 distinct CDR3 sequences, with around 14% found just once.

Sequenced material: central memory CD4+ T cells from blood. The receptor was derived from a human donor in good health. The chain is built from TRBV27 and TRBJ2-5; TRBD1 matches 10 bases. CDR3 region: CASSFEGQGETQYF. The CDR3 coding sequence is TGTGCCAGCAGTTTTGAGGGACAGGGGGAGACCCAGTACTTC.